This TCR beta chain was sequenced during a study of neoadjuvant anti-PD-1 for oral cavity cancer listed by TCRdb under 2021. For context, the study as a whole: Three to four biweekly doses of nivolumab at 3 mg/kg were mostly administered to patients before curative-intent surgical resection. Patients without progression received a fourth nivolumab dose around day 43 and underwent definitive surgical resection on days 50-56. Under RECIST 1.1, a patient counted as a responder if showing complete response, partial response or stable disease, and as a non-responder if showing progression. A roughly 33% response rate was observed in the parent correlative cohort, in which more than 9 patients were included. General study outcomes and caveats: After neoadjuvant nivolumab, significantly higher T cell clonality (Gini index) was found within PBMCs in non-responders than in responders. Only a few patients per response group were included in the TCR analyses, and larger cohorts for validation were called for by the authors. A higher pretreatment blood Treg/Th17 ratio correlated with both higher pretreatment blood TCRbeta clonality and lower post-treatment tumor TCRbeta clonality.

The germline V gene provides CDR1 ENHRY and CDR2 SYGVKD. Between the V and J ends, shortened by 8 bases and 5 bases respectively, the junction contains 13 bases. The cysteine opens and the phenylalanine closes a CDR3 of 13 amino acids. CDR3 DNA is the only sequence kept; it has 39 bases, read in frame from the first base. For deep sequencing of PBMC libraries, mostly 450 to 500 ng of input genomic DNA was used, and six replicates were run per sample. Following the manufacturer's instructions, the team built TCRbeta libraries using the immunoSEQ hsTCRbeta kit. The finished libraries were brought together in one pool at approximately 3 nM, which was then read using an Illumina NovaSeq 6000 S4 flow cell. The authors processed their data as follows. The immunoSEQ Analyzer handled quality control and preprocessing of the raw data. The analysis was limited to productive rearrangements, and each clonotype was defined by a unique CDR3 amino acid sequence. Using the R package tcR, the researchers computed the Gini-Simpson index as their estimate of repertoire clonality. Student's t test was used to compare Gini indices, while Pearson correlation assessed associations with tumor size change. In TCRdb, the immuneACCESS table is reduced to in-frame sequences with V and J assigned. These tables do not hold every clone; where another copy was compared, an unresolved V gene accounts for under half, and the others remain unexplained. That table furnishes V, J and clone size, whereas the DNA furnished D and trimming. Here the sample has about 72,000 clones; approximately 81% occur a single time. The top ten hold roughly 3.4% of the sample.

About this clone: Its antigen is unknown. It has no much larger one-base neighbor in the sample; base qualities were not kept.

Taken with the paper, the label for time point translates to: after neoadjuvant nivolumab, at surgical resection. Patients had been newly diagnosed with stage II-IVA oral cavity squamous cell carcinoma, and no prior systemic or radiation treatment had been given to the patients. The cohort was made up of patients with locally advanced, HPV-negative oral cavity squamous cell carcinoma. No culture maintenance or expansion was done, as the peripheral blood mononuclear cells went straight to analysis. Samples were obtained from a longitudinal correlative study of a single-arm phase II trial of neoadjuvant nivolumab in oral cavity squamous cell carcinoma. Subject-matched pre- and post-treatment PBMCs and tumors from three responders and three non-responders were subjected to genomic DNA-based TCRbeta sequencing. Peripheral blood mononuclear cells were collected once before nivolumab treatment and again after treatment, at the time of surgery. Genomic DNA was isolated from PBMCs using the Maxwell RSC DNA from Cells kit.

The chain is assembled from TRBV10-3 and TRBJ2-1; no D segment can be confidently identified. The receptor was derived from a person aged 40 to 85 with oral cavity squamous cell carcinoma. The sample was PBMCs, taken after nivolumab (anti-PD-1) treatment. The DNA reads TGTGCCATCCAGAAGGAACCCAACAATGAGCAGTTCTTC. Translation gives CAIQKEPNNEQFF.